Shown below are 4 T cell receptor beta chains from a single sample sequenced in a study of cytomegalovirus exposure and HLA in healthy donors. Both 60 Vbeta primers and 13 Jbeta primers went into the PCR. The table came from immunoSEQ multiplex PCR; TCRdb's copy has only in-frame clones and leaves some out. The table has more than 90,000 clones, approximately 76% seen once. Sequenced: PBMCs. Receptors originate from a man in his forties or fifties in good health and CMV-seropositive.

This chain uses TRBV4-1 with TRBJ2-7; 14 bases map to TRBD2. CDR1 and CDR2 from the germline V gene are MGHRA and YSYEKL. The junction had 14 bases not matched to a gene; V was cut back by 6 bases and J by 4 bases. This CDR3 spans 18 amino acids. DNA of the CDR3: TGCGCCAGCAGACCAATCGGGACTAGCGGGAGAAGGACTTACGAGCAGTACTTC. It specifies CASRPIGTSGRRTYEQYF.

The CDR3 nucleotides are TGCGCCAGCAGCGGTGGGGCGGAGACCCAGTACTTC. Encoded protein: CASSGGAETQYF. The chain couples TRBV4-1 to TRBJ2-5; D may be TRBD1 (5 bases). The CDR3 is 12 amino acids. Trimming removed 5 bases from V and 5 bases from J, with 9 bases in between. CDR1 is MGHRA and CDR2 is YSYEKL in the germline V gene.

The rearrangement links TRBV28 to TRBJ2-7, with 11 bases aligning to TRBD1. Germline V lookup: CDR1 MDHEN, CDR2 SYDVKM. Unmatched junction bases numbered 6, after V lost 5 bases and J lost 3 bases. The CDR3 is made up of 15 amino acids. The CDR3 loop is CASSASDRGLYEQYF. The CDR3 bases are TGTGCCAGCAGTGCGTCGGACAGGGGGCTCTACGAGCAGTACTTC.

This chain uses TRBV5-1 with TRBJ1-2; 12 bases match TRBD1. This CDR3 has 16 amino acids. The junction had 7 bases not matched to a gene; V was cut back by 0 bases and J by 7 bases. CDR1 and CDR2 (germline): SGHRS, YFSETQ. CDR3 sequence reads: CASSLAAGQGAFGYTF. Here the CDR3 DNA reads TGCGCCAGCAGCTTGGCCGCGGGACAGGGGGCATTTGGCTACACCTTC.